The T cell receptor beta chain under discussion was sequenced for a study of response to subunit inactivated influenza vaccine. TCRdb fed the RT-PCR reads into MiXCR, producing one record per CDR3 protein. The data show around 570,000 distinct CDR3 sequences, about 11% seen once. V was pared by 6 bases and J by 2 bases, with 6 bases of the junction left unmatched. This CDR3 spans 14 amino acids. Germline V CDR1 and CDR2: DFQATT, SNEGSKA (reference sequence). These data also formed part of another study, on T cells expressing NK-cell markers. That report notes: A 5'RACE template switching approach incorporating UMIs was used to make TCR beta cDNA. The TCR beta repertoires were obtained from sorted CD3+CD56+NKG2C+, CD3+CD56+NKG2C- and CD3+CD56-NKG2C+ T cells. In about 6 donors, dominant NKG2C+ clonotypes were roughly 1.0-7.5% of CD8+ T cells.

This clonotype originated in a man in his fifties who received an inactivated influenza vaccine. The specimen comprised PBMCs from blood, sampled on the day of vaccination. This chain links TRBV20-1 with TRBJ2-3; 9 bases line up with TRBD2. The CDR3 DNA reads TGCAGTGCCCGACTAGCGGAGTCCACAGATACGCAGTATTTT. Translating it yields CSARLAESTDTQYF.